This T cell receptor beta chain was observed in a study of identifying expanded T cells in peripheral blood (dated by TCRdb to 2018 to 2020). For the wider study: Four technical replicates, made by sequencing separate aliquots from the same pool of genomic DNA, were compared pairwise. General findings and caveats noted by the study authors: Variance in clone template counts between roughly 2-week samples significantly increased with total template count across all healthy donors. Across all healthy-donor time intervals, the beta-binomial model significantly lowered both the number of clones called differentially abundant and the false-positive rate. The binomial model flagged roughly 1.2 differentially abundant clones between technical replicates but approximately 15 over roughly two weeks and over 18 over four weeks. The authors expected that over much longer intervals, such as months to years, biological variance in healthy repertoires might increase even further.

The immunoSEQ Assay, which uses bias-controlled multiplex PCR amplification of genomic DNA, was used to profile TCRbeta CDR3 regions. As for the original processing: To quantify the absolute abundance of each unique TCRbeta CDR3 region, the sequences were collapsed and filtered. Two models were used to test differential abundance: a binomial model (Fisher-equivalent) and a beta-binomial model that adds time-dependent variance fitted from healthy donors. Clones with fewer than 5 combined templates were excluded, and clones with Benjamini-Hochberg FDR below 0.01 were called differentially abundant. Using the form v = (b*log(k)+a)^2, the beta-binomial variance was modeled as a function of the total template count across the two samples. TCRdb carries this immuneACCESS record with in-frame sequences only. Its versions omit some clonotypes, under half of them owing to an unresolved V gene in the studies checked, with the rest unexplained. V and J calls and clone size are copied from that table; D and trimming were computed from the DNA. Across this sample there are over 85,000 clones, with more than 70% seen only once. 12% to 15% of the sample is held by the ten biggest clonotypes.

No immune events, such as infections, were documented for the healthy donors during the collection period. Healthy-donor blood repertoires served as a training cohort to calibrate time-dependent variance in a beta-binomial model of T-cell clone differential abundance. The training cohort comprised approximately ten healthy donors, 3 female and 7 male. On average the donors were about 40 years old, and their ages spanned about 29 to 65 years. Whole blood, obtained from a commercial supplier, was collected from each healthy donor at three time points spaced approximately two weeks apart. For immunosequencing, genomic DNA was extracted from whole blood that had not been sorted. Via the germline V gene (reference sequence), CDR1 is MNHNY and CDR2 SVGAGI. The CDR3 runs 12 amino acids, cysteine and phenylalanine included. CDR3 DNA is the only sequence kept; it has 36 bases, read in frame from the first base. V loses 5 bases of germline sequence and J loses 5 bases, and the interval between the two ends is 7 bases.

As for this clone: Its cognate antigen has yet to be identified. Base qualities are not at hand, and no much larger clone is one base apart.

This clonotype originated in a person between 18 and 75 years old in good health. Sequencing input: blood. The rearranged chain carries TRBV6-6 and TRBJ2-1, with no confidently assigned D gene. The CDR3 in this case is CASSVYDNEQFF. The DNA sequence follows: TGTGCCAGCAGTGTCTACGACAATGAGCAGTTCTTC.